This is a list of T cell receptor beta chains from one sample in a study of vaccination and CD4 T cells after COVID-19. Their antigen targets remain unknown. Using its own MiXCR run on the PCR reads, TCRdb lists one record per CDR3 protein. The sample lists about 12,000 distinct CDR3 sequences; around 20% were seen once. Sequencing used CD4+ T cells from blood, cultured in vitro, obtained before SARS-CoV-2 vaccination. These receptors were obtained from a human donor who received a COVID-19 vaccine. The CDR3 runs from the conserved cysteine through the conserved F or W. The D gene is left open where the match is weak. A clone size is listed for some rows: how often the clone was seen (once, few, many), or a class if it is expanded.

>TRBJ1-4|.|.|TRBV7-9
TGTGCCAGCAGCGTCTACCGGGAGCCCGGCCAGGAAAAACTGTTTTTT
CASSVYREPGQEKLFF
>TRBJ2-6|.|TRBD1|TRBV12-5
TGTGCTAGTGCCTCCGCCCAGACAGGGCTACGGCCTGGGGCCAACGTCCTGACTTTC
CASASAQTGLRPGANVLTF
>TRBJ1-1|medium-sized|.|TRBV25-1
TGTGCCAGCAGAGAGGAGCTGAACACTGAAGCTTTCTTT
CASREELNTEAFF
>TRBJ2-7|.|.|TRBV27
TGTGCCAGCAGCCGGGGGACAATCGGGAACGAGCAGTACTTC
CASSRGTIGNEQYF
>TRBJ1-2|few|TRBD1|TRBV25-1
TGTGCCAGCAGTGGGTCAGGGGGCGCGGATGGCTACACCTTC
CASSGSGGADGYTF
>TRBJ1-6|.|.|TRBV10-3
TGTGCCATCTCAGCTAGCTCCTATAATTCACCCCTCCACTTT
CAISASSYNSPLHF
>TRBJ1-2|few|.|TRBV4-1
TGCGCCAGCAGCCACAACCAAGGGGTTAACTATGGCTACACCTTC
CASSHNQGVNYGYTF
>TRBJ1-4|few|TRBD1|TRBV20-1
TGCAGTGCTAGAGAAGGGACAGGGGGACGGCTTGAGGATGAAAAACTGTTTTTT
CSAREGTGGRLEDEKLFF
>TRBJ2-2|.|.|TRBV12-3/TRBV12-4
TGTGCCAGCAGCCCAAGACAGTCGAACACCGGGGAGCTGTTTTTT
CASSPRQSNTGELFF
>TRBJ1-2|.|TRBD1|TRBV24-1
TGTACCACCCCGGGGAGGGGGCCCTCTTACTATGGCTACACCTTC
CTTPGRGPSYYGYTF